One TCR beta chain is described in this entry. Its specificity is unknown. These data are taken from a study of cytomegalovirus exposure and HLA in healthy donors. Study outcomes and limitations: Most TCR sequences were rare, but some public TCRs occurred in many donors. Reportedly, diagnosis of cytomegalovirus status by the classifier showed high specificity and sensitivity.

Among the 120 or so subjects of the validation cohort, separate from the approximately 660-subject first cohort, were the donors. V lost 0 bases to trimming and J lost 5 bases; unmatched junction nucleotides: 8. Looked up from germline, CDR1 is SQVTM and CDR2 is ANQGSEA. This CDR3 region has 15 residues. Sequencing was performed with immunoSEQ multiplex PCR; in TCRdb, only in-frame clones are kept and a portion is missing. The sample lists 180,000 or so clones, around nine tenths occurring once. The TCR originated in a man aged 30-40 years in good health and CMV-seropositive. This chain connects TRBV29-1 to TRBJ2-7, with TRBD1 matching 9 bases. Sequenced material: PBMCs. CDR3 residues: CSVEDPRDRVHEQYF. DNA of the CDR3: TGCAGCGTTGAAGATCCCCGGGACAGGGTGCACGAGCAGTACTTC.